Included here is one T cell receptor beta chain sequence, with context. This sample is part of a study of T-cell reconstitution after alpha-beta-depleted transplantation in children. There are 12 residues in the CDR3. CDR1 and CDR2 (germline): SGDLS, YYNGEE. Trimming shortened V by 4 bases and J by 2 bases, and 6 bases separated the two germline ends. TCRbeta library construction was performed incorporating unique molecular identifiers. TCRdb used MiXCR to reprocess the PCR reads, holding one entry per CDR3 protein. The sample carries roughly 500,000 distinct CDR3 sequences, under 15% recorded once. Material: PBMCs from the stem cell graft donor, obtained from the stem cell graft. The chain carries TRBV9 and TRBJ1-2, with unresolved D. The source of this sequence is a human donor who donated a stem cell graft to a child with combined immunodeficiency. CDR3 loop: CASSNLNYGYTF. The CDR3 DNA reads as TGTGCCAGCAGCAACCTCAACTATGGCTACACCTTC.